One and the same sample provided the 10 T cell receptor beta chains below, sequenced in a study of response to subunit inactivated influenza vaccine. TCRdb recomputed calls from the RT-PCR reads with MiXCR, one row per CDR3 protein. The table has about 240,000 distinct CDR3 sequences, more than 9% seen once. This specimen consisted of non-naive T cells sorted from PBMCs, obtained approximately 15 days before vaccination. All receptors derive from a man aged 50 to 60 who received an inactivated influenza vaccine.

This clonotype was seen many times. The J gene is TRBJ2-4, the V gene TRBV28, with D uncertain. Trimming pared 7 bases from V and 3 bases from J, leaving 13 bases between. The CDR3 sequence is 14 residues long. Germline V gene data show CDR1 as MDHEN and CDR2 as SYDVKM. CDR3 coding DNA: TGTGCCAGCACGGTGGGTTTGGACAAAAACATTCAGTACTTC. It translates to CASTVGLDKNIQYF. The full variable domain, completed using reference TRBV28 and TRBJ2-4, is DVKVTQSSRYLVKRTGEKVFLECVQDMDHENMFWYRQDPGLGLRLIYFSYDVKMKEKGDIPEGYSVSREKKERFSLILESASTNQTSMYLCASTVGLDKNIQYFGAGTRLSVL.

In its sample, this clonotype was seen a few times. The chain combines TRBV19 with TRBJ1-2; D is uncertain. This CDR3 has 14 residues. Germline V gene sequence: CDR1 LNHDA, CDR2 SQIVND (reference sequence). Trimming removed 4 bases at V and 7 bases at J, with 16 bases between. The chain's CDR3 is CASSKINWESGYTF. Written as DNA, the CDR3 is TGTGCCAGTAGTAAAATCAACTGGGAGAGTGGCTACACCTTC. The whole variable domain, filled in from reference TRBV19 and TRBJ1-2, reads DGGITQSPKYLFRKEGQNVTLSCEQNLNHDAMYWYRQDPGQGLRLIYYSQIVNDFQKGDIAEGYSVSREKKESFPLTVTSAQKNPTAFYLCASSKINWESGYTFGSGTRLTVV.

This clonotype was recorded a few times. The chain employs TRBV27 and TRBJ2-5, with unresolved D. This CDR3 contains 13 residues. Trimming shortened V by 6 bases and J by 1 base, and 9 bases separated the two germline ends. Germline V lookup: CDR1 MNHEY, CDR2 SMNVEV (reference sequence). CDR3: CASRKLPQETQYF. The CDR3 nucleotides are TGTGCCAGCAGGAAACTACCCCAAGAGACCCAGTACTTC.

This clonotype has a handful of counts. This sequence joins TRBV29-1 and TRBJ1-1; TRBD1 matches 7 bases. CDR1 and CDR2 from the germline V gene are SQVTM and ANQGSEA. The length of the CDR3 is 11 residues. V lost 5 bases, J lost 4 bases, and 1 base stayed unmatched. CDR3 residues: CSVPGGTEAFF. The CDR3 DNA is TGCAGCGTTCCAGGGGGCACTGAAGCTTTCTTT.

V usage is TRBV20-1 and J usage is TRBJ2-5, with a weak D call TRBD2 (6 bases). Germline CDR1 reads DFQATT; CDR2 reads SNEGSKA (reference sequence). The CDR3 is made up of 16 amino acids. With 1 base removed from V and 5 bases from J, the gap between germline ends came to 20 bases. CDR3 amino acids: CSARGLGRRAQETQYF. The DNA for the CDR3 is TGCAGTGCTAGAGGGTTAGGAAGGAGGGCGCAGGAGACCCAGTACTTC.

This clonotype has only a few counts. The V gene is TRBV6-6, the J gene TRBJ1-2; D gene uncertain. V was clipped by 9 bases and J by 5 bases, with 16 bases between them. Germline CDR1 reads MNHNY; CDR2 reads SVGAGI (reference sequence). The CDR3 runs 13 residues. CDR3 region: CASSIGLTYGYTF. The CDR3 bases are TGTGCCAGTTCCATCGGACTCACTTATGGCTACACCTTC.

Turning to this clonotype: A read error may explain this, as a much larger clone is one base away. The J gene is TRBJ2-2, the V gene TRBV9; no firm D call. CDR1 is SGDLS, CDR2 YYNGEE, per germline. The CDR3 covers 14 residues. CDR3 sequence reads: CASSPFENTVELFF. The CDR3 bases are TGTGCCAGCAGTCCCTTTGAGAACACCGTGGAGCTGTTTTTT.

This clonotype has just a few counts. The J gene is TRBJ2-2, the V gene TRBV11-2; D call uncertain. The CDR3 covers 16 residues. With 3 bases removed from V and 0 bases from J, the gap between germline ends came to 11 bases. Germline CDR1 is SGHAT and CDR2 is FQNNGV. The CDR3 DNA follows: TGTGCCAGCAGCTTCTTGCTTGGTTCGAACACCGGGGAGCTGTTTTTT. Protein: CASSFLLGSNTGELFF.

This clonotype was found a few times. V and J are TRBV20-1 and TRBJ2-1; D is perhaps TRBD1 (6 bases). In germline, CDR1 is DFQATT, CDR2 SNEGSKA (reference sequence). CDR3 length: 14 residues. V was trimmed by 3 bases and J by 10 bases, leaving 19 bases between them. The CDR3 DNA follows: TGCAGTGCTAGGCGTGGGGGCGGCTTCGAGGAGCAGTTCTTC. The encoded protein is CSARRGGGFEEQFF.

This clonotype was counted many times. This chain links TRBV7-2 with TRBJ2-1; D is perhaps TRBD2 (6 bases). Trimming took 5 bases from V and 10 from J, leaving 21 bases between them. Looked up from germline, CDR1 is SGHTA and CDR2 is FQGNSA. The CDR3 has 15 residues. Here the CDR3 reads CASSRLRSGAGEQFF. The CDR3 bases are TGTGCCAGCAGCCGTCTTAGGTCCGGGGCGGGGGAGCAGTTCTTC.